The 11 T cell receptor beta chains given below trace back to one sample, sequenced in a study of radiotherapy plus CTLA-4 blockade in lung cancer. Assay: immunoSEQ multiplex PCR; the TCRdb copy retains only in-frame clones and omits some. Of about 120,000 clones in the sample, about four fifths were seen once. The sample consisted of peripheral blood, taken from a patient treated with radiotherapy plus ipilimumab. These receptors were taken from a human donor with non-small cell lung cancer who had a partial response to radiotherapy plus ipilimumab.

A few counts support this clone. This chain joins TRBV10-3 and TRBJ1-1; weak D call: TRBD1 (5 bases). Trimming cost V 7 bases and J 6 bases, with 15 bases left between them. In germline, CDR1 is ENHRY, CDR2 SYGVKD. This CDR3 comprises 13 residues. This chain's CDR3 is CAITGLNRPEAFF. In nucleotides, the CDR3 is TGTGCCATCACTGGACTAAACAGGCCTGAAGCTTTCTTT.

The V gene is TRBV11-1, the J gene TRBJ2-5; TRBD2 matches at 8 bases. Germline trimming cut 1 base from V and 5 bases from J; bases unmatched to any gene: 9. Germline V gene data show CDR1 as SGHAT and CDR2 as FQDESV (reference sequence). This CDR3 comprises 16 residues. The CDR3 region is CASSLGALAGRETQYF. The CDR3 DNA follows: TGTGCCAGCAGCTTAGGGGCCCTAGCGGGTAGGGAGACCCAGTACTTC.

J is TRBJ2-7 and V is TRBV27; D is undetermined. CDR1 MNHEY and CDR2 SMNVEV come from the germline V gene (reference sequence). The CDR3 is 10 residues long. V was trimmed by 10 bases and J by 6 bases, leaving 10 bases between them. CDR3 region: CATGVSEQYF. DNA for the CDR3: TGTGCCACTGGAGTCAGCGAGCAGTACTTC.

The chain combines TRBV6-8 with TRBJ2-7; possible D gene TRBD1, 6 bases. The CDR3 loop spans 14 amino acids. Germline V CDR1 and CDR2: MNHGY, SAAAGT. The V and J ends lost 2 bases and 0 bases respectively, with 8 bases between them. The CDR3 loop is CASSYPQGSYEQYV. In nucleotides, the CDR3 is TGTGCCAGCAGTTACCCACAGGGCTCCTACGAGCAGTACGTC.

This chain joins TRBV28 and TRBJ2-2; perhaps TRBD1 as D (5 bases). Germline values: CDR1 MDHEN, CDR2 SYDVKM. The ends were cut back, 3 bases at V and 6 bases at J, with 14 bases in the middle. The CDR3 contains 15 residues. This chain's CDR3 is CASSLGRARPGELFF. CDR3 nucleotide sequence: TGTGCCAGCAGTTTGGGCAGGGCCAGGCCCGGGGAGCTGTTTTTT.

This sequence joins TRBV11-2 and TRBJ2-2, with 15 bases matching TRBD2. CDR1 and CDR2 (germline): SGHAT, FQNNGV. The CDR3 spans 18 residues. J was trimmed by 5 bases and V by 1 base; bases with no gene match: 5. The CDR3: CASSLGTSGRAGTGELFF. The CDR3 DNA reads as TGTGCCAGCAGCTTAGGGACTAGCGGGAGGGCGGGGACCGGGGAGCTGTTTTTT.

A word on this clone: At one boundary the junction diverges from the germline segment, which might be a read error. The CDR3 loop reads CASSQERHPSGANVLTF. The DNA for the CDR3 is TGCGCCAGCAGCCAAGAGAGACACCCGTCTGGGGCCAACGTCCTGACTTTC. V usage is TRBV5-4 and J usage is TRBJ2-6; D unresolved. The germline V gene has CDR1 SGHNT and CDR2 YYREEE (reference sequence). This CDR3 is built from 17 residues.

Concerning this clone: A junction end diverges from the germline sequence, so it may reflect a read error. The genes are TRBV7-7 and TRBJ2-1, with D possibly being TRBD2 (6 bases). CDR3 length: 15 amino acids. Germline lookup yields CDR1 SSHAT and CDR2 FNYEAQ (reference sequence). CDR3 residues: CASSFGGTSSNEQFF. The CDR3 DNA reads TGTGCTAGCAGCTTTGGGGGGACTTCATCCAATGAGCAGTTCTTC.

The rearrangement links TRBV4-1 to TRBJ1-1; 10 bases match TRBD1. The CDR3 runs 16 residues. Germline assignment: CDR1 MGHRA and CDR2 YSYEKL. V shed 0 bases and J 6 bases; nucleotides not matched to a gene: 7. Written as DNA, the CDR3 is TGCGCCAGCAGCCAAGATTATGGGGGACAGGGGCCTGAAGCTTTCTTT. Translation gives CASSQDYGGQGPEAFF.

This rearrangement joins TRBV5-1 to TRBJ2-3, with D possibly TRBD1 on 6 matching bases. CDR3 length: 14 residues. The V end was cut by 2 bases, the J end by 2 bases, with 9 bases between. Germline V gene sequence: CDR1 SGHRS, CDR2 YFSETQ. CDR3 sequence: CASSFGQNTDTQYF. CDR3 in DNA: TGCGCCAGCAGCTTTGGACAGAACACAGATACGCAGTATTTT.

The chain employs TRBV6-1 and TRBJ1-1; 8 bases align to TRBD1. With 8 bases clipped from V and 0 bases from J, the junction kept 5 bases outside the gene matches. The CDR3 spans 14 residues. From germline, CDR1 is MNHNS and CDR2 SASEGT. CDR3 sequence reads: CASARTGLNTEAFF. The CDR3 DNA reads TGTGCCAGCGCAAGGACAGGGTTGAACACTGAAGCTTTCTTT.